This T cell receptor (beta chain) was retrieved from a study of cytomegalovirus exposure and HLA in healthy donors. Note on this clone: Its antigen remains unidentified.

General study points: TCR beta chains associated with HLA were, in a later analysis, more clonally expanded than equally common others. What a later analysis showed was that several of the most significant clusters appeared linked to common viral pathogens. Later analysis showed TCR association rates varying by HLA locus, highest for DRB1 and lowest for HLA-C.

Vbeta (60) and Jbeta (13) primers were used in the PCR. Produced via immunoSEQ multiplex PCR; TCRdb's table is partial and in-frame only. The table shows over 150,000 clones, with 70% to 75% occurring only once. Trimming took 5 bases from V and 4 from J, leaving 11 bases between them. The CDR3 has 14 amino acids. Germline V gene sequence: CDR1 LNHDA, CDR2 SQIVND (reference sequence). Specimen: PBMCs. The chain employs TRBV19 and TRBJ2-2; D possibly corresponds to TRBD1 (5 bases). The TCR was taken from a woman aged 25 to 45 in good health and CMV-seropositive. Written as DNA, the CDR3 is TGTGCCAGTAGTTTCCAGGGTAGCACCGGGGAGCTGTTTTTT. Its protein product is CASSFQGSTGELFF.